This entry is about one TCR beta chain. Its antigen remains unidentified. These data originate in a study of post-analysis software for immune sequencing data. As for the study in general: Disease trajectories encompassed relapsing-remitting, secondary progressive and progressive-relapsing multiple sclerosis.

The library was made from cDNA and included unique molecular identifiers. Yield was roughly 0.5 million cDNA molecules from approximately 0.91 to 9.4 million T cells. One entry per CDR3 protein, called by TCRdb with MiXCR from the PCR reads. The repertoire holds about half a million distinct CDR3 sequences, with approximately 31% as singletons. Study-level findings and limits: In multiple sclerosis, normalized Chao1 diversity was significantly below that of controls. In patients, TRBV5-6, TRBV5-1 and TRBV20-1 belonged to roughly five TRBV segments found more frequently than in controls. Co-batched samples clustered tightly together by F measure.

V lost 3 bases, J lost 6 bases, and 2 bases stayed unmatched. The CDR3 sequence is 13 residues long. The sequence derives from a girl aged 2-17 years with multiple sclerosis. The chain uses TRBV12-3 or TRBV12-4 and TRBJ2-7; 10 positions agree with TRBD1. Source material: blood. The CDR3 spells CASSFGQGVEQYF. The CDR3 nucleotides are TGTGCCAGCAGTTTCGGACAGGGGGTCGAGCAGTACTTC.